This TCR beta chain was profiled in a study of Ad26.COV2.S vaccination and SARS-CoV-2 variants. Treatment reported: some 20 received Ad26.COV2.S at low or high dose, single or two shots; about 5 received placebo; per-sample allocation not given. Vaccine and placebo recipients were sampled on day 63 after the first injection. V lost 1 base, J lost 2 bases, and 2 bases stayed unmatched. CDR1 is SGHNT and CDR2 is YYREEE in the germline V gene (reference sequence). CDR3 length equals 15 residues. This clone occurred once. TCRdb keeps only in-frame clones here, not all; method: immunoSEQ multiplex PCR. The table has over 250,000 clones, more than 70% seen once.

The sequence was obtained from a person aged 18-65 years who received the Ad26.COV2.S COVID-19 vaccine or a placebo. The V call is TRBV5-4, the J call TRBJ2-1; TRBD2 matches at 8 bases. Sequencing used peripheral blood, obtained in a trial of Ad26.COV2.S vaccine versus placebo. CDR3 in DNA: TGTGCCAGCAGCTTGACGGGGGGGGCCTACAATGAGCAGTTCTTC. Translating it yields CASSLTGGAYNEQFF.